The clone carrying this T cell receptor (beta chain) has just a few counts. This CDR3 contains 14 residues. Germline loops: CDR1 MGHRA, CDR2 YSYEKL. Trimming took 0 bases from V and 9 from J, leaving 14 bases between them. Frozen PBMC stocks contributed 2 to 2.5 micrograms of genomic DNA to the TCR beta libraries. This sample stems from a study of cytotoxic CD8 clonotypes in ibrutinib-treated CLL. As for the study in general: The subjects consisted of approximately ten relapsed/refractory and 15 treatment-naive individuals, with around 17 IGHV unmutated. Patients gave response samples after a median about 12 months of treatment, range 6 to 36. Partial response occurred in around 24 patients and complete response in 2; at median about 70 months, about 14 remained remitted and roughly twelve progressed.

Data came from immunoSEQ multiplex PCR; TCRdb stores just in-frame clones and leaves some out. The table includes approximately 200,000 clones, 55% to 85% detected once. The sample here was PBMCs, taken after 24 months of ibrutinib treatment. The genes are TRBV4-1 and TRBJ2-5, with D perhaps matching TRBD1 (5 bases). This receptor was obtained from a human donor with chronic lymphocytic leukemia. CDR3 sequence (DNA): TGCGCCAGCAGCCAAGATGTGGCAGGGTTGTCCCAGTACTTC. Its translation: CASSQDVAGLSQYF.